This T cell receptor (beta chain) was sequenced during a study of tumor-infiltrating lymphocytes in localized non-small cell lung cancer. Looking at the study overall: Resected tumor was paired with non-adjacent uninvolved lung from the same patient.

After removal of 2 bases from V and 6 bases from J, the junction contained 6 bases not matched to a gene. Germline lookup yields CDR1 SEHNR and CDR2 FQNEAQ (reference sequence). The CDR3 runs 15 residues. Sequenced by immunoSEQ multiplex PCR; TCRdb stores in-frame clones only, minus some. Of about 16,000 clones in the sample, around two thirds were seen once. Sequenced material: lung tumor tissue. The sequence came from a human donor with non-small cell lung cancer. This chain joins TRBV7-9 and TRBJ2-1, with TRBD2 matching 8 bases. The CDR3 bases are TGTGCCAGCAGCTTAATGCGGGAGGCTCTCAATGAGCAGTTCTTC. Its translation is CASSLMREALNEQFF.